These T cell receptor beta chains were read from a single sample in a study of control samples from healthy donors and cancer patients. Sequenced by immunoSEQ multiplex PCR; TCRdb stores in-frame clones only, minus some. The data hold around 20,000 clones, with roughly 80% observed a single time. The material sequenced was PBMCs. Source of these receptors: a man older than 75 with head and neck cancer. CDR3s include the opening cysteine and the closing phenylalanine or tryptophan. Each record gives: D gene, clone size, J gene, V gene, CDR3 protein, CDR3 DNA. D genes are given only for firm matches. Not all rows give a size; the values are once, few, many and, for expanded clones, a class.

TRBD1,few,TRBJ1-3,TRBV11-2,CASSLTGDLSNTIYF,TGTGCCAGCAGCTTGACAGGGGATTTGAGTAACACCATATATTTT
TRBD2,once,TRBJ2-5,TRBV7-2,CASSWWGGGVETQYF,TGTGCCAGCAGCTGGTGGGGGGGTGGAGTAGAGACCCAGTACTTC
NA,NA,TRBJ2-5,TRBV11-2,CASSFLSEETQYF,TGTGCCAGCAGCTTCCTCAGTGAAGAGACCCAGTACTTC
NA,NA,TRBJ1-4,TRBV7-9,CASSPLLGGGEKLFF,TGTGCCAGCAGCCCACTGCTGGGTGGAGGCGAAAAACTGTTTTTT
NA,NA,TRBJ2-5,TRBV11-3,CASSPGSEETQYF,TGTGCCAGCAGCCCCGGGAGCGAAGAGACCCAGTACTTC
NA,NA,TRBJ2-5,TRBV2,CASSEDAYQETQYF,TGTGCCAGCAGTGAAGATGCCTACCAAGAGACCCAGTACTTC
TRBD1,once,TRBJ2-7,TRBV10-1,CASSRSGTGFHEQYF,TGCGCCAGCAGTCGCTCCGGGACAGGTTTCCACGAGCAGTACTTC
TRBD1,few,TRBJ2-2,TRBV24-1,CATSLTGAAGELFF,TGTGCCACCAGTCTGACAGGGGCTGCCGGGGAGCTGTTTTTT
TRBD2,NA,TRBJ2-7,TRBV2,CASSERGAGVSYEQYF,TGTGCCAGCAGTGAACGCGGAGCGGGAGTCTCCTACGAGCAGTACTTC
TRBD2,NA,TRBJ2-2,TRBV7-2,CASSFSGRSAGELFF,TGTGCCAGCAGCTTTAGCGGGAGATCGGCCGGGGAGCTGTTTTTT
NA,NA,TRBJ2-5,TRBV7-9,CASSLGVQETQYF,TGTGCCAGCTCCCTGGGGGTCCAAGAGACCCAGTACTTC
NA,NA,TRBJ1-2,TRBV12-3/TRBV12-4,CASSLMSGGYTF,TGTGCCAGCAGTTTAATGAGTGGTGGCTACACCTTC